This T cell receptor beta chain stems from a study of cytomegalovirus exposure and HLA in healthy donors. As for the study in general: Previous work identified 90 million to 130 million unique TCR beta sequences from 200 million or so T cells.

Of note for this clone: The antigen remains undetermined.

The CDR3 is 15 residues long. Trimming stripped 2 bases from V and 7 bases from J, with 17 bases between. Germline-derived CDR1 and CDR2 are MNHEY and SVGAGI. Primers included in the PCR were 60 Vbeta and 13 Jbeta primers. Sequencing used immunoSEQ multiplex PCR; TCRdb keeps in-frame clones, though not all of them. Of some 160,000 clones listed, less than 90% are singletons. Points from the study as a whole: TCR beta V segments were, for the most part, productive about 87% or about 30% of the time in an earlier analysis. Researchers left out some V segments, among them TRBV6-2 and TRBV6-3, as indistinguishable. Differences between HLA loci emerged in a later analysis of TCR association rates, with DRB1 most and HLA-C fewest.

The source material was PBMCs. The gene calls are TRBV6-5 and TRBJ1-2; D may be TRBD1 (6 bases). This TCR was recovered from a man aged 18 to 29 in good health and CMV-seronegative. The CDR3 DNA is TGTGCCAGCAGTTACGGTCGGCAGGGGAGTGGTGGCTACACCTTC. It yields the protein CASSYGRQGSGGYTF.